Below are 28 T cell receptor beta chains sequenced from a single sample in a study of CD8 T cell repertoires and HIV-1 epitope variants. This table comes from immunoSEQ multiplex PCR, and its TCRdb copy is limited to in-frame clones, with some not included. The repertoire holds thousands of clones, approximately 61% seen once, with around 43% in the top ten. No antigen has been assigned to these receptors. The sequencing sample was made of cultured CD8+ T cells derived from PBMCs. All receptors derive from a male donor with HIV.

The chain uses TRBV2 and TRBJ1-3; D ambiguous. CDR3 length equals 14 residues. The V gene's germline CDR1 is SNHLY and CDR2 FYNNEI. V was pared by 1 base and J by 4 bases, with 8 bases between. The CDR3 sequence: CASSEESLGNTIYF. CDR3 nucleotide sequence: TGTGCCAGCAGTGAAGAGAGCCTAGGAAACACCATATATTTT. The variable domain in full, completed from reference TRBV2 and TRBJ1-3, reads EPEVTQTPSHQVTQMGQEVILRCVPISNHLYFYWYRQILGQKVEFLVSFYNNEISEKSEIFDDQFSVERPDGSNFTLKIRSTKLEDSAMYFCASSEESLGNTIYFGEGSWLTVV.

The DNA of the CDR3 is TGTGCCAGCAGTTACTCGCAGGGGGGTGGCTACGAGCAGTACTTC. The encoded protein is CASSYSQGGGYEQYF. This chain links TRBV6-5 with TRBJ2-7, with a weak D call TRBD1 (7 bases). V lost 0 bases, J lost 3 bases, and 12 bases lay in between. Germline assignment: CDR1 MNHEY and CDR2 SVGAGI. This CDR3 has 15 amino acids.

This clone was found once. The chain has TRBV6-5 and TRBJ2-7; a possible D gene is TRBD1 (5 bases). The ends were cut back, 5 bases at V and 0 bases at J, with 11 bases in the middle. In germline, CDR1 is MNHEY, CDR2 SVGAGI. The CDR3 runs to 14 residues. CDR3 residues: CASSDQGSSYEQYF. Written as DNA, the CDR3 is TGTGCCAGCAGTGATCAGGGAAGCTCCTACGAGCAGTACTTC.

The genes are TRBV2 and TRBJ2-7; 7 bases are a match to TRBD1. CDR1 and CDR2 from the germline V gene are SNHLY and FYNNEI. The CDR3 has 15 amino acids. J gave up 7 bases and V 6 bases, and 15 bases lay outside the gene matches. CDR3 in amino acids: CASSASEGAAGEQYF. CDR3 nucleotides: TGTGCCAGCAGCGCCAGCGAGGGGGCCGCAGGGGAGCAGTACTTC.

V usage is TRBV10-2 and J usage is TRBJ1-6; no definite D call. This CDR3 region has 11 residues. Germline V gene lookup returns CDR1 WSHSY and CDR2 SAAADI. Trimming stripped 2 bases from V and 10 bases from J, with 3 bases between. CDR3 DNA: TGCGCCAGCAGTGAGGGGTCACCCCTCCACTTT. Residues: CASSEGSPLHF.

The gene calls are TRBV28 and TRBJ1-1; no clear D gene. With 3 bases removed from V and 7 bases from J, the gap between germline ends came to 15 bases. The germline gives CDR1 MDHEN, CDR2 SYDVKM. The CDR3 totals 14 residues. CDR3 sequence reads: CASSFWTADHEAFF. As DNA, the CDR3 is TGTGCCAGCAGTTTTTGGACCGCCGATCATGAAGCTTTCTTT.

This clone was detected once. The chain combines TRBV5-1 with TRBJ1-2; perhaps TRBD1 as D (5 bases). V was trimmed by 4 bases and J by 4 bases, leaving 14 bases between them. This CDR3 has 14 residues. Germline lookup yields CDR1 SGHRS and CDR2 YFSETQ. CDR3 in DNA: TGCGCCAGCAGCCCCCGGGACCGCCTCTATGGCTACACCTTC. It specifies CASSPRDRLYGYTF.

This clone was seen a few times. The V gene is TRBV7-3, the J gene TRBJ1-5; D is unclear. Germline V gene data show CDR1 as SGHTA and CDR2 as FQGTGA. V lost 1 base and J lost 2, with 12 bases in between. The CDR3 covers 16 residues. The CDR3 sequence is CASSLNGGLRNQPQHF. CDR3 DNA: TGTGCCAGCAGCTTAAATGGAGGGTTGCGCAATCAGCCCCAGCATTTT.

This chain uses TRBV2 with TRBJ1-1; D is ambiguous. The germline V gene has CDR1 SNHLY and CDR2 FYNNEI. This CDR3 spans 13 amino acids. Trimming pared 5 bases from V and 5 bases from J, leaving 12 bases between. The CDR3 bases are TGTGCCAGCAGTAAGGTCGAGGGAACTGAAGCTTTCTTT. The encoded protein is CASSKVEGTEAFF.

The rearrangement links TRBV28 to TRBJ1-1; D gene unclear. Trimming removed 2 bases at V and 1 base at J, with 8 bases between. This CDR3 spans 14 amino acids. Germline V gene data show CDR1 as MDHEN and CDR2 as SYDVKM. The CDR3, as DNA: TGTGCCAGCAGTTTACTCATAACGAACACTGAAGCTTTCTTT. Its protein is CASSLLITNTEAFF.

On this clone: One end of the junction does not line up with germline, which may come from a read error. J is TRBJ2-1 and V is TRBV7-7; 7 nucleotides agree with TRBD2. Germline V CDR1 and CDR2: SSHAT, FNYEAQ (reference sequence). This CDR3 has 17 amino acids. For the CDR3, the DNA is TGTGCTAGCAGCCGGGTGAGCGGGGCAAGGTCCTACAATGAGCAGTTCTTC. Protein product: CASSRVSGARSYNEQFF.

This chain connects TRBV7-9 to TRBJ2-1; 13 positions match TRBD2. This CDR3 comprises 15 residues. The germline gives CDR1 SEHNR, CDR2 FQNEAQ (reference sequence). Germline trimming cut 1 base from V and 9 bases from J; bases unmatched to any gene: 3. This chain's CDR3 is CASSLGTSGGGEQFF. The CDR3 bases are TGTGCCAGCAGCTTAGGGACTAGCGGGGGCGGTGAGCAGTTCTTC.

This chain connects TRBV19 to TRBJ1-5, with a weak D call TRBD1 (5 bases). In germline, CDR1 is LNHDA, CDR2 SQIVND (reference sequence). The CDR3 loop spans 14 amino acids. Between the trimmed V and J ends, which lost 5 bases and 4 bases, there was a span of 12 bases. CDR3 coding DNA: TGTGCCAGTAGTTCCGGGGGATTGAATCAGCCCCAGCATTTT. Protein: CASSSGGLNQPQHF. Using reference TRBV19 and TRBJ1-5 for the parts outside the CDR3, the full variable domain is DGGITQSPKYLFRKEGQNVTLSCEQNLNHDAMYWYRQDPGQGLRLIYYSQIVNDFQKGDIAEGYSVSREKKESFPLTVTSAQKNPTAFYLCASSSGGLNQPQHFGDGTRLSIL.

This clone was counted a few times. The V gene is TRBV7-9, the J gene TRBJ2-7, with a weak D call TRBD2 (5 bases). The CDR3 runs to 13 residues. The germline V gene encodes CDR1 SEHNR and CDR2 FQNEAQ (reference sequence). V dropped 2 bases and J dropped 1 base, with 6 bases sitting between them. The CDR3 here is CASSLPGSYEQYF. The DNA of the CDR3 is TGTGCCAGCAGCTTACCGGGGTCCTACGAGCAGTACTTC.

V usage is TRBV6-5 and J usage is TRBJ2-3; the D is unclear. CDR3 size: 15 residues. Germline CDR1 MNHEY, CDR2 SVGAGI. V lost 0 bases and J 3 bases, leaving 10 bases between the germline ends. As DNA, the CDR3 is TGTGCCAGCAGTTACTCGGATCCCTCAACAGATACGCAGTATTTT. Residues: CASSYSDPSTDTQYF.

V is TRBV10-3 and J is TRBJ2-1, with 11 bases aligning to TRBD2. Germline CDR1 ENHRY, CDR2 SYGVKD. The CDR3 extends over 14 amino acids. J was trimmed by 9 bases and V by 8 bases; bases with no gene match: 9. The CDR3 is CAIGAGLAGFEQFF. The CDR3 bases are TGTGCCATCGGAGCTGGACTAGCGGGTTTTGAGCAGTTCTTC.

The chain couples TRBV9 to TRBJ1-5, with D perhaps matching TRBD1 (5 bases). V gave up 0 bases and J gave up 4 bases, with 8 bases separating them. Germline-derived CDR1 and CDR2 are SGDLS and YYNGEE. CDR3 length equals 14 residues. This chain's CDR3 is CASSVGGTNQPQHF. CDR3 nucleotides: TGTGCCAGCAGCGTAGGAGGGACTAATCAGCCCCAGCATTTT.

The CDR3 sequence: CATSRDRGLNTEAFF. DNA of the CDR3: TGTGCCACCAGCAGAGACCGGGGTTTAAACACTGAAGCTTTCTTT. The chain links TRBV15 to TRBJ1-1, with no clear D. Germline CDR1 is LNHNV and CDR2 is YYDKDF (reference sequence). Trimming left V 0 bases short and J 2 bases short, with 10 bases between. The CDR3 sequence is 15 residues long.

The rearrangement joins TRBV28 to TRBJ2-2; the D is unclear. Germline V gene data show CDR1 as MDHEN and CDR2 as SYDVKM. There are 15 residues in the CDR3. Trimming took 10 bases from V and 1 from J, leaving 16 bases between them. CDR3 amino acids: CATQFLQENTGELFF. CDR3 coding DNA: TGTGCCACCCAGTTTCTCCAGGAGAACACCGGGGAGCTGTTTTTT. Together with reference TRBV28 and TRBJ2-2, the CDR3 gives the full variable domain: DVKVTQSSRYLVKRTGEKVFLECVQDMDHENMFWYRQDPGLGLRLIYFSYDVKMKEKGDIPEGYSVSREKKERFSLILESASTNQTSMYLCATQFLQENTGELFFGEGSRLTVL.

This sequence joins TRBV7-2 and TRBJ1-1; 8 bases line up with TRBD1. In germline, CDR1 is SGHTA, CDR2 FQGNSA. This CDR3 contains 15 residues. Germline trimming cut 4 bases from V and 5 bases from J; bases unmatched to any gene: 9. The CDR3 region is CASSSRQGWGTEAFF. The CDR3 DNA sequence: TGTGCCAGCAGCTCCCGACAGGGGTGGGGGACTGAAGCTTTCTTT.

CDR3 sequence: CASSLESKASGANVLTF. As DNA, the CDR3 is TGTGCCAGCAGCTTGGAGAGCAAGGCTTCTGGGGCCAACGTCCTGACTTTC. V usage is TRBV5-5 and J usage is TRBJ2-6; D remains ambiguous. The CDR3 loop spans 17 amino acids. Trimming pared 0 bases from V and 1 base from J, leaving 11 bases between. Germline CDR1 is SGHKS and CDR2 is YYEKEE (reference sequence).

This chain uses TRBV6-1 with TRBJ2-7; D tentatively fits TRBD1 or TRBD2 (6 bases each). Between the trimmed V and J ends, which lost 1 base and 7 bases, there was a span of 17 bases. Per germline, CDR1 MNHNS and CDR2 SASEGT. CDR3 length: 15 amino acids. The DNA for the CDR3 is TGTGCCAGCAGTGAAGATGGAGGGGGGATGTGGGAGCAGTACTTC. As protein: CASSEDGGGMWEQYF.

The CDR3 loop is CASSFRVAGSEQFF. CDR3 bases: TGTGCCAGCAGTTTTAGGGTAGCGGGGAGTGAGCAGTTCTTC. The chain uses TRBV28 and TRBJ2-1, with 8 nucleotides matching TRBD2. J lost 9 bases, V lost 3 bases, and 7 bases had no gene match. The CDR3 has 14 amino acids. Germline CDR1 reads MDHEN; CDR2 reads SYDVKM. The full variable domain, its missing parts supplied by reference TRBV28 and TRBJ2-1, is DVKVTQSSRYLVKRTGEKVFLECVQDMDHENMFWYRQDPGLGLRLIYFSYDVKMKEKGDIPEGYSVSREKKERFSLILESASTNQTSMYLCASSFRVAGSEQFFGPGTRLTVL.

This clone was observed a handful of times. The V call is TRBV4-3, the J call TRBJ1-2; D is possibly TRBD1 (6 bases). From germline, CDR1 is LGHNA and CDR2 YSLEER. Trimming took 3 bases from V and 2 from J, leaving 13 bases between them. CDR3 length: 15 amino acids. In DNA, the CDR3 is TGCGCCAGCAGCCAGTCGCGGGGGCTGAACTATGGCTACACCTTC. Its translation: CASSQSRGLNYGYTF.

As DNA, the CDR3 is TGCGCCAGCAGCCAGACGGGACAGCAAAACACTGAAGCTTTCTTT. Its translation: CASSQTGQQNTEAFF. The chain is built from TRBV4-1 and TRBJ1-1; 7 positions match TRBD1. From germline, CDR1 is MGHRA and CDR2 YSYEKL. The trim removed 3 bases at V and 2 bases at J, leaving 6 bases unmatched. This CDR3 spans 15 amino acids.

V usage is TRBV6-4 and J usage is TRBJ1-4; D call uncertain. Germline-derived CDR1 and CDR2 are MRHNA and SNTAGT. Trimming took 3 bases from V and 5 from J, leaving 22 bases between them. The CDR3 totals 18 residues. DNA for the CDR3: TGTGCCAGCAGTGAGTATAACAGTCTCCTAGTCGACAATGAAAAACTGTTTTTT. Its translation is CASSEYNSLLVDNEKLFF.

This clone was detected only once. The rearrangement joins TRBV5-1 to TRBJ2-5; TRBD2 agrees at 16 bases. The germline CDR1 and CDR2 sequences are SGHRS and YFSETQ. This CDR3 is 17 amino acids long. Losses at the gene ends were 3 bases for V and 5 bases for J; bases not matched to a gene: 7. CDR3 bases: TGCGCCAGCAGCTGGGGACTAGCGGGGGGGCCTCGGGAGACCCAGTACTTC. It specifies CASSWGLAGGPRETQYF.

The genes are TRBV4-2 and TRBJ1-1; 8 bases line up with TRBD1. CDR1 and CDR2 (germline): LGHNA, YNFKEQ. V lost 1 base to trimming and J lost 3 bases; unmatched junction nucleotides: 4. The CDR3 spans 15 residues. The CDR3 reads CASSQANRGYTEAFF. As DNA, the CDR3 is TGTGCCAGCAGCCAAGCCAACAGGGGGTACACTGAAGCTTTCTTT.